The 20 T cell receptor beta chains below all came from one sample that was sequenced in a study of T cells in Graves' hyperthyroidism and ophthalmopathy. TCR beta CDR3 regions were amplified from RNA. The primer set for the first-round RT-PCR of the TCR CDR3 was HTBI. TCRdb re-called the multiplex PCR reads through MiXCR, storing one row per CDR3 protein. The sample has 270,000 or so distinct CDR3 sequences, roughly 15% seen once; the top ten hold 30% to 35%. Sequencing was done on a sample of blood. The receptors originated from a woman in her 50s with Graves' hyperthyroidism that later progressed to Graves' ophthalmopathy.

This clonotype was counted many times. This chain uses TRBV28 with TRBJ1-4; TRBD1 agrees at 7 bases. Trimming cost V 5 bases and J 2 bases; bases outside gene matches: 5. The CDR3 runs 15 residues. Germline lookup yields CDR1 MDHEN and CDR2 SYDVKM. The CDR3 DNA is TGTGCCAGCAGTGCGCCGACAGGGACTAATGAAAAACTGTTTTTT. Its translation: CASSAPTGTNEKLFF.

The chain couples TRBV28 to TRBJ1-5; 8 nucleotides match TRBD1. Per the germline V gene, CDR1 is MDHEN and CDR2 is SYDVKM. CDR3 length: 15 residues. The V and J ends lost 2 bases and 4 bases, in that order; junction bases with no gene match: 4. The CDR3 DNA follows: TGTGCCAGCAGTTTAGGACAGGGATTGAATCAGCCCCAGCATTTT. This translates into CASSLGQGLNQPQHF.

The table lists this clonotype with many counts. The genes are TRBV20-1 and TRBJ2-2; the D is unclear. The CDR3 loop spans 16 amino acids. CDR1 DFQATT and CDR2 SNEGSKA come from the germline V gene (reference sequence). V was clipped by 3 bases and J by 0 bases, with 14 bases between them. CDR3 loop: CSASRRWHSNTGELFF. CDR3 sequence (DNA): TGCAGTGCTAGCCGACGGTGGCATTCGAACACCGGGGAGCTGTTTTTT.

The chain joins TRBV2 to TRBJ2-3; 10 bases are a match to TRBD2. The CDR3 totals 16 residues. V lost 5 bases and J lost 1; bases outside the gene matches: 6. Germline lookup yields CDR1 SNHLY and CDR2 FYNNEI. This CDR3 is CASSYRLAGGTDTQYF. CDR3 DNA sequence: TGTGCCAGCAGTTACAGGCTAGCGGGAGGCACAGATACGCAGTATTTT.

This clonotype was recorded at least ten times. V is TRBV6-1 and J is TRBJ1-2, with 8 bases identical to TRBD1. The germline V gene has CDR1 MNHNS and CDR2 SASEGT. The V gene end was trimmed by 5 bases and the J gene end by 8 bases; junction bases not matched to a gene: 10. The CDR3 is 14 amino acids. CDR3 in amino acids: CASSYGQGATGYTF. In DNA, the CDR3 is TGTGCCAGCAGTTATGGGCAGGGGGCGACGGGCTACACCTTC.

At least ten counts were recorded for this clonotype. This chain links TRBV6-1 with TRBJ2-1, with 8 positions matching TRBD1. Per the germline V gene, CDR1 is MNHNS and CDR2 is SASEGT. The CDR3 has 14 residues. Trimming took 8 bases from V and 4 from J; bases not matched to a gene: 7. CDR3 bases: TGTGCCAGCTACAGGGGGGTTGGGTACAATGAGCAGTTCTTC. The encoded protein is CASYRGVGYNEQFF.

This clonotype was counted ten times or more. The chain couples TRBV13 to TRBJ2-1, with a tentative D call TRBD2 (5 bases). The CDR3 extends over 15 amino acids. Germline V gene data show CDR1 as PRHDT and CDR2 as FYEKMQ (reference sequence). The V end lost 2 bases, the J end lost 3 bases, and 11 bases lay between the germline ends. CDR3 in DNA: TGTGCCAGCAGCTTACGAGGACGGGGCTACAATGAGCAGTTCTTC. Translated: CASSLRGRGYNEQFF.

In its sample, this clonotype was seen many times. The chain links TRBV12-3 or TRBV12-4 to TRBJ1-1; no definite D call. The CDR3 extends over 11 amino acids. V gave up 6 bases and J gave up 11 bases, with 13 bases separating them. The DNA for the CDR3 is TGTGCCAGCAGCCAGAACCCCTATGCTTTCTTT. Protein sequence: CASSQNPYAFF.

This clonotype has a handful of counts. This sequence joins TRBV9 and TRBJ2-2; D unresolved. Germline-derived CDR1 and CDR2 are SGDLS and YYNGEE. Trimming took 4 bases from V and 3 from J, leaving 19 bases between them. This CDR3 is built from 17 residues. In DNA form, the CDR3 reads TGTGCCAGCAGCCCACCCGGTGGGCGGAAGGACACCGGGGAGCTGTTTTTT. Protein sequence: CASSPPGGRKDTGELFF. The full variable domain, in which reference TRBV9 and TRBJ2-2 provide the parts outside the CDR3, is DSGVTQTPKHLITATGQRVTLRCSPRSGDLSVYWYQQSLDQGLQFLIQYYNGEERAKGNILERFSAQQFPDLHSELNLSSLELGDSALYFCASSPPGGRKDTGELFFGEGSRLTVL.

Concerning this clonotype: The germline gene is not matched at one end of the junction; a read error may be the cause. The chain joins TRBV28 to TRBJ2-2; TRBD2 aligns across 14 bases. There are 16 residues in the CDR3. CDR1 is MDHEN and CDR2 is SYDVKM in the germline V gene. The CDR3 bases are TGTGCCTGCAGATCGGGACTAGCGGGAGTTGTCGGGGAGCTGTTTTTT. Translating it yields CACRSGLAGVVGELFF.

This clonotype was seen a handful of times. The chain is built from TRBV6-1 and TRBJ1-4; D gene uncertain. The CDR3 is 13 amino acids. V was cut by 6 bases and J by 6 bases, with 11 bases left in between. CDR1 is MNHNS, CDR2 SASEGT, per germline. The CDR3 loop is CASREPGHEKLFF. In DNA form, the CDR3 reads TGTGCCAGCAGGGAGCCGGGCCATGAAAAACTGTTTTTT.

V usage is TRBV11-1 and J usage is TRBJ1-1, with TRBD1 identical over 10 bases. V was pared by 5 bases and J by 5 bases, with 8 bases of the junction left unmatched. Germline V gene sequence: CDR1 SGHAT, CDR2 FQDESV (reference sequence). The CDR3 runs 15 residues. The CDR3 nucleotides are TGTGCCAGCAGCCCCGGGACAGGGGTCGAGACTGAAGCTTTCTTT. Its translation: CASSPGTGVETEAFF.

This clonotype was seen at least ten times. The genes are TRBV18 and TRBJ2-5; TRBD2 matches at 7 bases. This CDR3 contains 15 residues. Germline V gene lookup returns CDR1 KGHSH and CDR2 LQKENI. V trimming: 4 bases; J trimming: 5 bases; junction bases outside the gene matches: 10. This CDR3 is CASSLEGLPGETQYF. The CDR3 DNA reads TGTGCCAGCTCACTAGAGGGACTACCAGGGGAGACCCAGTACTTC. The whole variable domain, remainder taken from reference TRBV18 and TRBJ2-5, is NAGVMQNPRHLVRRRGQEARLRCSPMKGHSHVYWYRQLPEEGLKFMVYLQKENIIDESGMPKERFSAEFPKEGPSILRIQQVVRGDSAAYFCASSLEGLPGETQYFGPGTRLLVL.

By share, this clonotype counts as medium-sized. The CDR3 protein is CASSQETDSPYEQYF. Written as DNA, the CDR3 is TGTGCCAGCAGCCAAGAAACGGACAGCCCCTACGAGCAGTACTTC. The rearrangement uses TRBV3-1 and TRBJ2-7; weak D call: TRBD1 (6 bases). The length of the CDR3 is 15 residues. Trimming left V 0 bases short and J 2 bases short, with 11 bases between. In germline, CDR1 is LGHDT, CDR2 YNNKEL (reference sequence).

The chain links TRBV29-1 to TRBJ2-2, with D hard to call. The length of the CDR3 is 11 residues. Trimming shortened V by 6 bases and J by 4 bases, and 6 bases separated the two germline ends. CDR1 and CDR2 (germline): SQVTM, ANQGSEA. The CDR3 protein is CSVGSTGELFF. In DNA, the CDR3 is TGCAGCGTCGGTAGCACCGGGGAGCTGTTTTTT.

This clonotype was observed at least ten times. The J gene is TRBJ2-5, the V gene TRBV9; no definite D call. There are 16 residues in the CDR3. Germline V gene lookup returns CDR1 SGDLS and CDR2 YYNGEE. Trimming stripped 0 bases from V and 1 base from J, with 13 bases between. CDR3 coding DNA: TGTGCCAGCAGCGTAGAGGGTATGATAGTCCAAGAGACCCAGTACTTC. Protein sequence: CASSVEGMIVQETQYF.

This clonotype was seen only a few times. The V gene is TRBV6-2 or TRBV6-3, the J gene TRBJ2-1; TRBD2 is a possible D gene (5 bases). The CDR3 sequence is 18 residues long. The ends were cut back, 2 bases at V and 5 bases at J, with 22 bases in the middle. Per germline, CDR1 MNHEY and CDR2 SVGEGT. CDR3 amino acids: CASSYRPNYWRVDNEQFF. For the CDR3, the DNA is TGTGCCAGCAGTTACCGCCCGAACTATTGGCGGGTAGACAATGAGCAGTTCTTC.

This clonotype has at least ten counts. The V gene is TRBV28, the J gene TRBJ1-2; D unresolved. Trimming removed 5 bases at V and 5 bases at J, with 15 bases between. Per germline, CDR1 MDHEN and CDR2 SYDVKM. This CDR3 spans 14 amino acids. CDR3 in DNA: TGTGCCAGCAGTGGTAGTCGGGAGAATTATGGCTACACCTTC. Translating it yields CASSGSRENYGYTF.

This clonotype has at least ten counts. This chain links TRBV27 with TRBJ2-7, with 7 bases fitting TRBD2. Germline-derived CDR1 and CDR2 are MNHEY and SMNVEV (reference sequence). This CDR3 contains 14 residues. V was pared by 8 bases and J by 2 bases, with 9 bases of the junction left unmatched. The CDR3 bases are TGTGCCAGCGGGCGGGGGTCTCCTACCTACGAGCAGTACTTC. As protein: CASGRGSPTYEQYF.

The table lists this clonotype with many counts. The CDR3 sequence: CSVVGRGTGELFF. CDR3 DNA sequence: TGCAGCGTTGTGGGTAGGGGGACCGGGGAGCTGTTTTTT. V gene TRBV29-1 combines with J gene TRBJ2-2, with D possibly matching TRBD1 (6 bases). The CDR3 extends over 13 amino acids. Germline CDR1 is SQVTM and CDR2 is ANQGSEA. The ends were cut back, 4 bases at V and 5 bases at J, with 11 bases in the middle.